The 6 T cell receptor beta chains listed next were all sequenced from one sample in a study of blood T cell repertoires in COVID-19. The repertoire was sequenced with immunoSEQ multiplex PCR; TCRdb's copy has only in-frame clones and lacks some. The sample shows 90,000 to 120,000 clones, roughly 80% of them seen only once. Input material: peripheral blood. The receptors were sampled from a human donor in a cohort sampled during active COVID-19.

This chain connects TRBV27 to TRBJ2-7; the match to TRBD2 covers 11 bases. With V trimmed by 5 bases and J by 2 bases, 5 bases remained unmatched. In germline, CDR1 is MNHEY, CDR2 SMNVEV (reference sequence). CDR3 length equals 15 residues. The DNA of the CDR3 is TGTGCCAGCAGTGAACTAGCGGGAGACACCTACGAGCAGTACGTC. Protein sequence: CASSELAGDTYEQYV.

This clone was found many times. The V gene is TRBV7-9, the J gene TRBJ2-2; TRBD2 aligns across 7 bases. Germline CDR1 SEHNR, CDR2 FQNEAQ (reference sequence). The CDR3 has 16 residues. J lost 5 bases, V lost 5 bases, and 11 bases had no gene match. Written as DNA, the CDR3 is TGTGCCAGCAGCATTAGTCCGACAGCGGGAACCGGGGAGCTGTTTTTT. It codes for CASSISPTAGTGELFF.

The rearrangement links TRBV6-1 to TRBJ2-7, with 10 bases aligning to TRBD1. Trimming cost V 2 bases and J 7 bases; bases outside gene matches: 8. Germline-derived CDR1 and CDR2 are MNHNS and SASEGT. This CDR3 has 15 residues. CDR3 protein: CASSEIGGTGVEQYV. The CDR3 DNA reads TGTGCCAGCAGTGAAATTGGTGGGACAGGGGTAGAGCAGTACGTC.

The V and J genes are TRBV29-1 and TRBJ1-2; possibly TRBD1 for D (5 bases). Trimming left V 4 bases short and J 3 bases short, with 15 bases between. Germline V gives CDR1 SQVTM, CDR2 ANQGSEA. The CDR3 extends over 14 amino acids. The CDR3 coding sequence is TGCAGCGTTGTCCGTATCTCGGGGGACTATGGCTACACCTTC. This sequence encodes CSVVRISGDYGYTF.

The gene calls are TRBV5-4 and TRBJ2-3; D unresolved. The germline CDR1 and CDR2 sequences are SGHNT and YYREEE (reference sequence). Trimming took 3 bases from V and 1 from J, leaving 6 bases between them. The CDR3 spans 13 residues. The CDR3 region is CASSSEGTDTQYF. CDR3 coding DNA: TGTGCCAGCAGCTCCGAGGGCACAGATACGCAGTATTTT.

The chain recombines TRBV7-3 with TRBJ2-3; TRBD2 aligns across 9 bases. Germline CDR1 reads SGHTA; CDR2 reads FQGTGA. The J segment lost 2 bases and the V segment lost 6 bases, leaving 3 bases of the junction unmatched. The CDR3 extends over 14 amino acids. The CDR3 DNA reads as TGTGCCAGCAGTCCTAGCGGGACCACAGATACGCAGTATTTT. Translated: CASSPSGTTDTQYF.